Listed below are T cell receptor beta chains from one sample, sequenced in a study of shared clonotypes between healthy human individuals. This table comes from immunoSEQ multiplex PCR, and its TCRdb copy is limited to in-frame clones, with some not included. Of a few million clones in the sample, about 92% are singletons; the top ten hold over 0.12%. Sequencing was performed on naive CD4+ T cells sorted from blood. Receptors were obtained from a man aged 18-30 years in good health. CDR3s include the opening cysteine and the closing phenylalanine or tryptophan. Each record gives: clone size, V gene, J gene, D gene, CDR3 DNA, CDR3 protein. The D gene is left open where the match is weak. Clone size appears in some rows only: once, few, many, or a class for an expanded clone.

>.|TRBV11-2|TRBJ1-2|.
TGTGCCAGCAGCTTAGGGGACGGCTATAACTATGGCTACACCTTC
CASSLGDGYNYGYTF
>.|TRBV18|TRBJ1-2|TRBD1
TGTGCCAGCTCACCGTTCGACAGGGAGGACAATGGCTACACCTTC
CASSPFDREDNGYTF
>.|TRBV9|TRBJ2-3|.
TGTGCCAGCAGCCCCTACACGGGAGAACCCACAGATACGCAGTATTTT
CASSPYTGEPTDTQYF
>.|TRBV5-1|TRBJ2-1|TRBD2
TGCGCCAGCAGCTTCGGCCTAGCGGGGGGTTCGGATGAGCAGTTCTTC
CASSFGLAGGSDEQFF
>.|TRBV5-1|TRBJ1-2|.
TGCGCCAGCAGCTTGAGAGCGGACAGCGCCTATGGCTACACCTTC
CASSLRADSAYGYTF
>.|TRBV19|TRBJ2-5|TRBD2
TGTGCCAGTAGTATCGGACTAGCGGGGGAGACCCAGTACTTC
CASSIGLAGETQYF
>.|TRBV7-2|TRBJ1-3|.
TGTGCCAGCAGCTTAGTCCCGGCGGCGGGGGGAAACACCATATATTTT
CASSLVPAAGGNTIYF
>.|TRBV28|TRBJ2-7|TRBD2
TGTGCCAGCAGTAAAACTAGCGTTTCCTACGAGCAGTACTTC
CASSKTSVSYEQYF
>.|TRBV2|TRBJ1-2|TRBD1
TGTGCCAGCAGTACAAGACAGGGAACTAACTATGGCTACACCTTC
CASSTRQGTNYGYTF
>.|TRBV27|TRBJ2-2|TRBD2
TGTGCCAGCGGCGGACTAGCCACCGGGGAGCTGTTTTTT
CASGGLATGELFF
>once|TRBV7-2|TRBJ2-2|TRBD2
TGTGCCAGCAGCCCCCGACTAGCGGGGGACCGGGGCGGGGAGCTGTTTTTT
CASSPRLAGDRGGELFF
>.|TRBV10-1|TRBJ1-5|.
TGCGCCAGGGCCTCGGGCCTAGCGGGTTACAGCAATCAGCCCCAGCATTTT
CARASGLAGYSNQPQHF
>once|TRBV6-5|TRBJ2-4|.
TGTGCCAGCAGTTCCACTCTTTCCGGTAGTAGAAACATTCAGTACTTC
CASSSTLSGSRNIQYF
>.|TRBV7-2|TRBJ1-2|TRBD1
TGTGCCAGCAGCGTTTGGAGGGACAGGGTTGATGGCTACACCTTC
CASSVWRDRVDGYTF
>.|TRBV6-5|TRBJ2-2|TRBD2
TGTGCCAGCAGTTACGGGGGGAGTAGCGGGAGGGGGGAGCTGTTTTTT
CASSYGGSSGRGELFF
>.|TRBV2|TRBJ1-5|TRBD1
TGTGCCACTACGGGACAGGGGAGCAATCAGCCCCAGCATTTT
CATTGQGSNQPQHF
>.|TRBV13|TRBJ1-6|.
TGTGCCAGCAGCTTAGAGGGGAGCGGTTCACCCCTCCACTTT
CASSLEGSGSPLHF
>.|TRBV7-2|TRBJ2-1|TRBD2
TGTGCCAGCAGCTTAGGCCCGGGAGGACAAGGGGAGCAGTTCTTC
CASSLGPGGQGEQFF
>.|TRBV5-1|TRBJ1-4|TRBD1
TGCGCCAGCAGCTTCATACCAAACAGGGGGCCTAATGAAAAACTGTTTTTT
CASSFIPNRGPNEKLFF
>once|TRBV18|TRBJ2-7|TRBD1
TGTGCCAGCTCACCTGGACAGGTTTCCTACGAGCAGTACTTC
CASSPGQVSYEQYF
>once|TRBV5-5|TRBJ2-7|.
TGTGCCAGCAGCTGGGGTGCCTTCTACGAGCAGTACTTC
CASSWGAFYEQYF
>.|TRBV7-2|TRBJ1-2|.
TGTGCCAGCAGCTTAGTGGCCGGGGGAACTAACTATGGCTACACCTTC
CASSLVAGGTNYGYTF
>.|TRBV19|TRBJ2-2|.
TGTGCCAGTACCCCGACTACCCTGATCGGGGAGCTGTTTTTT
CASTPTTLIGELFF
>.|TRBV28|TRBJ2-7|TRBD1
TGTGCCAGCACCCTCCGGGACAGGTCCTACGAGCAGTACTTC
CASTLRDRSYEQYF
>.|TRBV21-1|TRBJ1-3|.
TGTGCCAGCCTGTTCGACTCCGAAACCCAACTGACAGGGACTAGATTCCTCTCTGGAAACACCATATATTTT
CASLFDSETQLTGTRFLSGNTIYF
>.|TRBV27|TRBJ1-5|TRBD1
TGTGCCAGCAGTTTACAGGGGGGACGGAATAGCAATCAGCCCCAGCATTTT
CASSLQGGRNSNQPQHF
>once|TRBV11-2|TRBJ2-7|TRBD1
TGTGCCAGCAGCTTTGACAGGGCCGAGCAGTACTTC
CASSFDRAEQYF
>.|TRBV6-1|TRBJ2-1|.
TGTGCCAGCACGGTTAGCGTAGGAATTTACAATGAGCAGTTCTTC
CASTVSVGIYNEQFF
>.|TRBV9|TRBJ2-5|TRBD1
TGTGCCAGCAGCGTAGGAACAGGGGGCGCGGTGACCCAGTACTTC
CASSVGTGGAVTQYF
>.|TRBV10-3|TRBJ1-2|TRBD1
TGTGCCATCAACACAGGGGTAGGGGGCTACACCTTC
CAINTGVGGYTF
>.|TRBV7-2|TRBJ2-3|.
TGTGCCAGCAGCTTAAGGGGGTCGGGCACAGATACGCAGTATTTT
CASSLRGSGTDTQYF
>.|TRBV18|TRBJ1-1|TRBD1
TGTGCCAGCTCGTATACAGGGGTCTCGGGCACTGAAGCTTTCTTT
CASSYTGVSGTEAFF
>.|TRBV11-2|TRBJ2-1|TRBD2
TGTGCCAGCAGCTTAGATCGTACTAGCGGGAGCTATGAGCAGTTCTTC
CASSLDRTSGSYEQFF
>few|TRBV28|TRBJ1-1|.
TGTGCCAGCACCGCTCCCCCGTCCTGGAACACTGAAGCTTTCTTT
CASTAPPSWNTEAFF
>.|TRBV7-2|TRBJ2-5|.
TGTGCCAGCAGCCGGCGGGGCCCGTACCAAGAGACCCAGTACTTC
CASSRRGPYQETQYF
>.|TRBV14|TRBJ2-3|.
TGTGCCAGCAGCCAAGATCTGGGGGGTACGCAGTATTTT
CASSQDLGGTQYF
>.|TRBV7-8|TRBJ2-7|.
TGTGCCAGCAGCTTAGCGGGGGGCTACGAGCAGTACTTC
CASSLAGGYEQYF
>once|TRBV2|TRBJ1-6|.
TGTGCCAGTAGGGCTACCTATATAAATTCACCCCTCCACTTT
CASRATYINSPLHF
>.|TRBV2|TRBJ2-6|.
TGTGCCAGCACCCCCTCTGGGGCCAACGTCCTGACTTTC
CASTPSGANVLTF
>.|TRBV11-2|TRBJ2-3|TRBD2
TGTGCCAGCAGCTTGCTGACTAGCGGGAGGGCCGGGGATACGCAGTATTTT
CASSLLTSGRAGDTQYF
>.|TRBV9|TRBJ2-1|.
TGTGCCAGCAGCGTAGATGTAATAGGGCATTATGAGCAGTTCTTC
CASSVDVIGHYEQFF
>once|TRBV19|TRBJ2-6|.
TGTGCCAGTAGTATAATGTGGGGTGGGGCCAACGTCCTGACTTTC
CASSIMWGGANVLTF
>.|TRBV5-1|TRBJ2-7|TRBD2
TGCGCCAGCAGCAGCGGGACGTCGGGACTAGCGGGAAGTACCTACGAGCAGTACTTC
CASSSGTSGLAGSTYEQYF
>once|TRBV12-2|TRBJ1-2|.
TGTGCAAGTCGCTTAGCGACAGGGAACTATGGCTACACCTTC
CASRLATGNYGYTF
>.|TRBV9|TRBJ2-1|.
TGTGCCAGCGGACAACGGGGGTCTCTATCCAATGAGCAGTTCTTC
CASGQRGSLSNEQFF
>.|TRBV5-5|TRBJ2-7|TRBD2
TGTGCCAGCAGCTTGGCCCCTCTTAGCGGGGCCTACGAGCAGTACTTC
CASSLAPLSGAYEQYF
>once|TRBV7-9|TRBJ2-1|.
TGTGCCAGCAGCTTAGCGGCACCCTTTTACAATGAGCAGTTCTTC
CASSLAAPFYNEQFF
>.|TRBV5-6|TRBJ1-5|.
TGTGCCAGCAGCTTGGAAGGTGGACGCAATCAGCCCCAGCATTTT
CASSLEGGRNQPQHF
>.|TRBV30|TRBJ1-6|.
TGTGCCTGGTCCACAGGTGCGCTCCAACAAGGGGGTTCACCCCTCCACTTT
CAWSTGALQQGGSPLHF
>.|TRBV7-8|TRBJ2-1|.
TGTGCCAGCAGCCCCAGGGCCGTTTTTGGGAGCTCCTACAATGAGCAGTTCTTC
CASSPRAVFGSSYNEQFF
>.|TRBV28|TRBJ2-1|TRBD1
TGTGCCAGCAGTTGGACAGGGGAGTACAATGAGCAGTTCTTC
CASSWTGEYNEQFF
>.|TRBV29-1|TRBJ1-2|TRBD1
TGCAGCGTTGAAGCTAGCACAGGGGGCTGGTATGGCTACACCTTC
CSVEASTGGWYGYTF
>once|TRBV27|TRBJ1-1|.
TGTGCCAGCAGTTCACCCCGACAGGTTGCGAACACTGAAGCTTTCTTT
CASSSPRQVANTEAFF
>once|TRBV25-1|TRBJ2-5|.
TGTGCCAGCAGTGAATACGCTAGGCAAGAGACCCAGTACTTC
CASSEYARQETQYF
>once|TRBV5-1|TRBJ1-3|.
TGCGCCAGCAGCTTGGAGGCATCTGGAAACACCATATATTTT
CASSLEASGNTIYF
>.|TRBV5-1|TRBJ2-7|.
TGCGCCAGCAGCTTGGGCAGTTCGTACGAGCAGTACTTC
CASSLGSSYEQYF
>.|TRBV9|TRBJ2-7|.
TGTGCCAGCAGCCCCCGGGACCGCTCCTACGAGCAGTACTTC
CASSPRDRSYEQYF
>.|TRBV6-5|TRBJ1-2|.
TGTGCCAGCAGCAACCAGGGTTACTATGGCTACACCTTC
CASSNQGYYGYTF
>once|TRBV11-2|TRBJ1-4|.
TGTGCCAGCAGCTTAGGAGTCCCGCCACTGTTTTTT
CASSLGVPPLFF
>.|TRBV9|TRBJ1-6|.
TGTGCCAGCAGCGTAGAGTTGGATTCACCCCTCCACTTT
CASSVELDSPLHF